The 20 T cell receptor beta chains reported below all come from one sample, sequenced in a study of blood T cell repertoires in COVID-19. The table came from immunoSEQ multiplex PCR; TCRdb's copy has only in-frame clones and leaves some out. The data contain approximately 250,000 clones, around 78% of them seen just once; the ten biggest clones take up over 4.5%. The sequencing sample was made of peripheral blood. All receptors come from a man in his sixties who had recovered from COVID-19.

V gene TRBV6-1 combines with J gene TRBJ1-2; no clear D gene. This CDR3 is built from 16 residues. V was cut by 1 base and J by 4 bases, with 16 bases left in between. CDR1 and CDR2 (germline): MNHNS, SASEGT. The CDR3 loop reads CASSEVLGNPGYGYTF. The CDR3 nucleotides read TGTGCCAGCAGTGAAGTTTTGGGTAATCCAGGCTATGGCTACACCTTC.

This rearrangement joins TRBV30 to TRBJ1-2; a weak D match, TRBD1 (6 bases). CDR1 and CDR2 from the germline V gene are GTSNPN and SVGIG (reference sequence). CDR3 size: 15 residues. V was trimmed by 1 base and J by 4 bases, leaving 16 bases between them. The CDR3 region is CAWSAQTGHLYGYTF. The CDR3 DNA reads as TGTGCCTGGAGTGCGCAGACAGGACACCTCTATGGCTACACCTTC.

The chain carries TRBV7-6 and TRBJ1-5; D ambiguous. CDR3 size: 12 residues. Trimming took 5 bases from V and 4 from J, leaving 6 bases between them. Per the germline V gene, CDR1 is SGHVS and CDR2 is FNYEAQ. DNA of the CDR3: TGTGCCAGCAGCCAGTATAATCAGCCCCAGCATTTT. As protein: CASSQYNQPQHF.

V gene TRBV7-8 combines with J gene TRBJ2-1; 12 nucleotides agree with TRBD2. J was trimmed by 5 bases and V by 11 bases; bases with no gene match: 7. The CDR3 contains 14 residues. Germline V gives CDR1 SGHVS, CDR2 FQNEAQ. The CDR3 region has the DNA TGTGCCGGACGACTAGCGGGAGATCACAATGAGCAGTTCTTC. Translation: CAGRLAGDHNEQFF.

This clone is a singleton in its sample. The V call is TRBV19, the J call TRBJ1-5; tentative D call: TRBD1 (6 bases). Between the trimmed V and J ends, which lost 7 bases and 8 bases, there was a span of 15 bases. CDR1 and CDR2 from the germline V gene are LNHDA and SQIVND (reference sequence). This CDR3 is built from 13 residues. The CDR3 DNA is TGTGCCAGTATGCGGGGGACATTGGAGCCCCAGCATTTT. It yields the protein CASMRGTLEPQHF.

This clone was recorded a few times. Additional DNA sequences in this sample encode the identical CDR3. The chain couples TRBV29-1 to TRBJ2-7, with D tentatively TRBD2 (5 bases). V lost 3 bases and J 6 bases, leaving 12 bases between the germline ends. The length of the CDR3 is 12 residues. The germline V gene encodes CDR1 SQVTM and CDR2 ANQGSEA. CDR3 in amino acids: CSVDEGPGEQYF. The CDR3 DNA is TGCAGCGTTGATGAGGGTCCGGGCGAGCAGTACTTC.

The chain is built from TRBV2 and TRBJ1-6, with 7 bases that match TRBD1. This CDR3 is 18 amino acids long. The junction had 14 bases not matched to a gene; V was cut back by 1 base and J by 8 bases. Looked up from germline, CDR1 is SNHLY and CDR2 is FYNNEI. The CDR3: CASSEVPTQGLGDSPLHF. The CDR3 nucleotides are TGTGCCAGCAGTGAAGTTCCGACACAGGGGCTGGGGGATTCACCCCTCCACTTT.

This clone has a handful of counts. The chain uses TRBV2 and TRBJ1-4; 8 positions agree with TRBD1. V lost 5 bases, J lost 5 bases, and 7 bases stayed unmatched. The CDR3 runs to 15 residues. Per the germline V gene, CDR1 is SNHLY and CDR2 is FYNNEI. DNA for the CDR3: TGTGCCAGCAGTAAAACAGGGGGGCAGAATGAAAAACTGTTTTTT. Amino acids: CASSKTGGQNEKLFF.

This clone was observed once. The chain is built from TRBV4-2 and TRBJ1-3; D possibly corresponds to TRBD1 (5 bases). V lost 4 bases, J lost 4 bases, and 14 bases lay in between. The CDR3 is made up of 15 amino acids. Germline CDR1 is LGHNA and CDR2 is YNFKEQ. This CDR3 reads CASSPAGSWGNTIYF. The DNA of the CDR3 is TGTGCCAGCAGCCCGGCAGGGTCCTGGGGAAACACCATATATTTT.

The chain combines TRBV5-1 with TRBJ2-1, with 9 bases aligning to TRBD2. The CDR3 has 15 amino acids. Germline V gene data show CDR1 as SGHRS and CDR2 as YFSETQ. Trimming took 3 bases from V and 6 from J; bases not matched to a gene: 7. The CDR3 nucleotides read TGCGCCAGCAGCTACGGACTAGCGTCCCCCAATGAGCAGTTCTTC. Translated: CASSYGLASPNEQFF.

There are a few counts of this clone. CDR3 sequence: CASSRTGRTEQFF. The CDR3 DNA is TGTGCCAGCAGCCGGACAGGACGCACTGAGCAGTTCTTC. V and J are TRBV7-3 and TRBJ2-1; the match to TRBD1 covers 7 bases. The germline V gene has CDR1 SGHTA and CDR2 FQGTGA. V shed 5 bases and J 9 bases; nucleotides not matched to a gene: 7. The CDR3 has 13 residues.

This clone was seen repeatedly, ten times or more. The rearrangement uses TRBV7-8 and TRBJ2-1, with D possibly matching TRBD1 (5 bases). V lost 5 bases and J lost 7, with 18 bases in between. The CDR3 loop spans 15 amino acids. The germline gives CDR1 SGHVS, CDR2 FQNEAQ. CDR3: CASSPQPRGLNEQFF. CDR3 DNA sequence: TGTGCCAGCAGCCCCCAGCCTAGGGGTTTGAATGAGCAGTTCTTC.

In its sample, this clone was seen a few times. The chain recombines TRBV30 with TRBJ1-5; D ambiguous. The germline CDR1 and CDR2 sequences are GTSNPN and SVGIG (reference sequence). The germline V and J ends were trimmed by 3 bases and 4 bases, with 16 bases remaining between them. The CDR3 consists of 15 residues. Written as DNA, the CDR3 is TGTGCCTGGAGGCGGTTCGGAGGGCCTAATCAGCCCCAGCATTTT. This encodes CAWRRFGGPNQPQHF.

This sequence joins TRBV9 and TRBJ1-1, with D unclear. The CDR3 is 13 residues long. Trimming shortened V by 0 bases and J by 7 bases, and 10 bases separated the two germline ends. Germline-derived CDR1 and CDR2 are SGDLS and YYNGEE. The CDR3 DNA follows: TGTGCCAGCAGCGTAGGTCCGCCAGGTGAAGCTTTCTTT. It codes for CASSVGPPGEAFF.

The gene calls are TRBV3-1 (or the pseudogene TRBV3-2) and TRBJ2-3, with 12 bases fitting TRBD1. Germline CDR1 and CDR2: LGHDT and YNNKEL (reference sequence). Losses at the gene ends were 1 base for V and 6 bases for J; bases not matched to a gene: 5. CDR3 length equals 16 residues. CDR3 sequence (DNA): TGTGCCAGCAGCCAAGTCAGGGGACAGGGGGCGGATACGCAGTATTTT. Translating gives CASSQVRGQGADTQYF.

The chain is built from TRBV5-1 and TRBJ1-1; D is unclear. Germline V gene data show CDR1 as SGHRS and CDR2 as YFSETQ. The CDR3 contains 15 residues. The V and J ends lost 4 bases and 1 base respectively, with 14 bases between them. The CDR3 spells CASSPAGKGNTEAFF. CDR3 DNA: TGCGCCAGCAGCCCGGCGGGTAAGGGGAACACTGAAGCTTTCTTT.

The chain combines TRBV29-1 with TRBJ2-2, with 9 bases identical to TRBD2. CDR1 is SQVTM and CDR2 is ANQGSEA in the germline V gene. The V segment lost 5 bases and the J segment 5 bases; nucleotides outside the gene matches: 9. This CDR3 comprises 15 residues. The CDR3, as DNA: TGCAGCGTTCAACGACTAGCGGAGGGGACCGGGGAGCTGTTTTTT. Its protein product is CSVQRLAEGTGELFF.

The V call is TRBV12-5, the J call TRBJ2-7; 10 bases map to TRBD2. Germline V gene sequence: CDR1 LGHNT, CDR2 FRNRAP. Trimming at V came to 6 bases and at J to 4 bases, leaving 12 bases not matched to a gene. This CDR3 contains 16 residues. The CDR3 is CASGDGPAGGQYEQYF. The CDR3 coding sequence is TGTGCTAGTGGCGATGGCCCAGCGGGAGGGCAGTACGAGCAGTACTTC.

V gene TRBV6-1 combines with J gene TRBJ1-1; D might be TRBD1 (5 bases). The CDR3 sequence is 14 residues long. Per germline, CDR1 MNHNS and CDR2 SASEGT. With 3 bases removed from V and 1 base from J, the gap between germline ends came to 9 bases. CDR3 loop: CASSDRQQNTEAFF. The CDR3 nucleotides read TGTGCCAGCAGTGATCGACAGCAGAACACTGAAGCTTTCTTT.

This rearrangement joins TRBV7-8 to TRBJ1-2; the D is unclear. Trimming pared 5 bases from V and 8 bases from J, leaving 21 bases between. Germline CDR1 and CDR2: SGHVS and FQNEAQ. CDR3 size: 15 residues. CDR3 coding DNA: TGTGCCAGCAGCCAAATTGTCGGGAGCTGGAGAGGCTACACCTTC. It specifies CASSQIVGSWRGYTF.